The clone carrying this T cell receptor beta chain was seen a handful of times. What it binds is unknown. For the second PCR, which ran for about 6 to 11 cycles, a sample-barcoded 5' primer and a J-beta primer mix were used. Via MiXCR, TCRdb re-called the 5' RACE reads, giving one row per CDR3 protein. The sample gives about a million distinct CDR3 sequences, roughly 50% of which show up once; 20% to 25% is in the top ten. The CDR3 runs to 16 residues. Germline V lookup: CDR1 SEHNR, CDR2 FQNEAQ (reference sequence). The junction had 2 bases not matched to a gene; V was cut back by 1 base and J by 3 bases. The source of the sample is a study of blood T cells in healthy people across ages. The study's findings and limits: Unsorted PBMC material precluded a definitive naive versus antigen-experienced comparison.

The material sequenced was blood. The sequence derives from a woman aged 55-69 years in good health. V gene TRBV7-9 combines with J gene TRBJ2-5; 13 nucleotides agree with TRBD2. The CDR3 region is CASSLVGLAGEETQYF. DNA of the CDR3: TGTGCCAGCAGCTTAGTAGGACTAGCGGGAGAAGAGACCCAGTACTTC. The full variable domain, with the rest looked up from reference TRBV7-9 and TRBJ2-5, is DTGVSQNPRHKITKRGQNVTFRCDPISEHNRLYWYRQTLGQGPEFLTYFQNEAQLEKSRLLSDRFSAERPKGSFSTLEIQRTEQGDSAMYLCASSLVGLAGEETQYFGPGTRLLVL.